The rows below give T cell receptor beta chains drawn from one sample of a study of blood T cell repertoires in COVID-19. Method: immunoSEQ multiplex PCR; TCRdb's copy keeps in-frame clones and lacks some. The table has 400,000 to 500,000 clones, over 75% seen once. Input material: PBMCs or T cells enriched from blood (not recorded which). The source of these receptors is a young woman who had been exposed to COVID-19. Both conserved end residues are trimmed from each CDR3.

V gene	J gene	CDR3 protein
TRBV3-1/TRBV3-2	TRBJ2-2	ASPWTSTGELF
TRBV6-2/TRBV6-3	TRBJ2-1	ASSIGTSFYNEQF
TRBV19	TRBJ1-5	ASSIGGGSNQPQH
TRBV6-5	TRBJ1-3	ASRPTQGSGNTIY
TRBV18	TRBJ2-7	ASSPGTEAYEQY
TRBV7-9	TRBJ1-4	ASRGALNEKLF
TRBV7-2	TRBJ1-6	ASSLALQGSPLH
TRBV5-4	TRBJ1-1	ASSLLVSGTEAF
TRBV19	TRBJ1-2	ASSIVGGHGYT
TRBV4-1	TRBJ2-2	ASSQVLAGGPGELF
TRBV14	TRBJ2-7	ASSHYGLAGDFSYEQY
TRBV7-9	TRBJ1-1	ASSNDNFQAF
TRBV11-2	TRBJ2-2	ASSLPRVSLGAGELF
TRBV5-5	TRBJ2-7	ASSATAGKYEQY
TRBV9	TRBJ2-1	ASSVAGAGGPFLNEQF
TRBV28	TRBJ2-7	ASSISGNEQY
TRBV5-1	TRBJ1-6	ASREGRGSSNSPLH
TRBV25-1	TRBJ2-7	ASSAKQGEAYEQY
TRBV9	TRBJ1-1	ASSVSGYRDTEAF
TRBV29-1	TRBJ1-3	SAGTQGASGNTIY
TRBV14	TRBJ2-5	ASSQPNRVQETQY
TRBV19	TRBJ2-1	ASSENYNEQF
TRBV13	TRBJ1-5	ASSVAGEGDQPQH
TRBV3-1/TRBV3-2	TRBJ2-7	ASSQDLTSLEQY
TRBV6-5	TRBJ1-5	ASRDRAYSNQPQH
TRBV5-1	TRBJ1-6	ASSKRQATTNSPLH
TRBV9	TRBJ2-6	ASSGRGRDSGANVLT
TRBV27	TRBJ2-3	ASSASGGATDTQY
TRBV18	TRBJ2-1	ASSPPGLAGSNEQF
TRBV4-2	TRBJ1-1	ASSQDGRPTEAF